Listed here are 18 T cell receptor beta chains from one sample, sequenced in a study of blood T cell repertoires in COVID-19 (dated by TCRdb to about 2020). Library construction relied on the immunoSEQ multiplex PCR assay. TCRdb stores this immuneACCESS table with in-frame sequences only. Part of the clones is absent; in the studies checked, under half of the shortfall reflects unresolved V genes, and no reason is known for the rest. Across this sample there are about 180,000 clones, with roughly 87% seen only once. The top ten constitute around 1.5% of the sample. The sample was peripheral blood. The receptors were sampled from a woman aged 45-59 years with acute or convalescent COVID-19.

The rearrangement joins TRBV11-2 to TRBJ2-7, with 9 bases matching TRBD2. CDR3 length: 15 residues. The V and J ends lost 3 bases and 3 bases, in that order; junction bases with no gene match: 6. In germline, CDR1 is SGHAT, CDR2 FQNNGV. CDR3 in amino acids: CASSFSGLAVYEQYF. The CDR3 bases are TGTGCCAGCAGCTTCTCGGGACTAGCAGTCTACGAGCAGTACTTC.

The CDR3 loop is CASIPAGGGTGELFF. The CDR3 nucleotides read TGTGCCAGCATTCCAGCGGGAGGGGGCACCGGGGAGCTGTTTTTT. V and J are TRBV2 and TRBJ2-2, with 10 nucleotides matching TRBD2. The CDR3 runs 15 residues. V dropped 7 bases and J dropped 4; count of bases not matched to a gene: 6. CDR1 is SNHLY and CDR2 is FYNNEI in the germline V gene.

V gene TRBV7-9 combines with J gene TRBJ2-7; tentatively, D is TRBD1 (6 bases). This CDR3 has 16 amino acids. The germline V gene has CDR1 SEHNR and CDR2 FQNEAQ (reference sequence). Trimming removed 2 bases at V and 0 bases at J, with 14 bases between. The CDR3 here is CASSLMGARSSYEQYF. CDR3 nucleotide sequence: TGTGCCAGCAGCTTAATGGGGGCTAGGTCCTCCTACGAGCAGTACTTC. Supplemented by reference TRBV7-9 and TRBJ2-7, the full variable domain reads DTGVSQNPRHKITKRGQNVTFRCDPISEHNRLYWYRQTLGQGPEFLTYFQNEAQLEKSRLLSDRFSAERPKGSFSTLEIQRTEQGDSAMYLCASSLMGARSSYEQYFGPGTRLTVT.

This clone turned up a few times. V usage is TRBV24-1 and J usage is TRBJ2-5; 9 nucleotides line up with TRBD2. Trimming at V came to 3 bases and at J to 7 bases, leaving 8 bases not matched to a gene. Per germline, CDR1 KGHDR and CDR2 SFDVKD. CDR3 length equals 15 residues. CDR3 DNA sequence: TGTGCCACCAGTGATCCTAGCGGGAAGGCAGGGACCCAGTACTTC. Its protein product is CATSDPSGKAGTQYF.

The chain uses TRBV7-9 and TRBJ1-2, with TRBD1 as a possible D gene (5 bases). CDR3 length equals 14 residues. Looked up from germline, CDR1 is SEHNR and CDR2 is FQNEAQ (reference sequence). Trimming left V 0 bases short and J 7 bases short, with 12 bases between. The CDR3 bases are TGTGCCAGCAGCTTAGCGCCCGGAGGGACTGGCTACACCTTC. Translation: CASSLAPGGTGYTF.

This clone was seen a handful of times. The gene calls are TRBV5-1 and TRBJ2-3; 10 nucleotides match TRBD1. The CDR3 consists of 15 residues. With 7 bases clipped from V and 6 bases from J, the junction kept 11 bases outside the gene matches. Germline loops: CDR1 SGHRS, CDR2 YFSETQ. The CDR3 sequence: CASHQGDRGMDTQYF. The CDR3, as DNA: TGCGCCAGCCACCAGGGGGACAGGGGTATGGATACGCAGTATTTT.

V usage is TRBV5-1 and J usage is TRBJ1-2, with D possibly being TRBD1 (6 bases). Germline assignment: CDR1 SGHRS and CDR2 YFSETQ. Trimming pared 7 bases from V and 3 bases from J, leaving 10 bases between. This CDR3 is built from 12 residues. CDR3 region: CASGGGDYGYTF. CDR3 nucleotide sequence: TGCGCCAGCGGGGGCGGCGACTATGGCTACACCTTC.

The rearrangement links TRBV10-2 to TRBJ1-2, with 7 bases matching TRBD1. V gave up 7 bases and J gave up 8 bases; unmatched junction bases: 22. This CDR3 has 17 residues. CDR1 is WSHSY and CDR2 is SAAADI in the germline V gene. This chain's CDR3 is CASIKRQGEGILRGYTF. DNA for the CDR3: TGCGCCAGCATTAAAAGACAGGGTGAGGGGATCTTACGGGGCTACACCTTC.

This rearrangement joins TRBV11-3 to TRBJ2-7; TRBD1 agrees at 9 bases. The length of the CDR3 is 13 residues. CDR1 and CDR2 from the germline V gene are SGHNT and YENEEA. Trimming took 5 bases from V and 7 from J; bases not matched to a gene: 6. The CDR3 bases are TGTGCCAGCAGCCCTCGGACAGGGGTTGAGCAGTACTTC. Protein sequence: CASSPRTGVEQYF.

The chain is built from TRBV2 and TRBJ1-6; possibly TRBD1 for D (5 bases). Germline CDR1 is SNHLY and CDR2 is FYNNEI. The CDR3 covers 15 residues. V dropped 3 bases and J dropped 5 bases, with 11 bases sitting between them. In DNA form, the CDR3 reads TGTGCCAGCAGTGAGATGGGGCCGAATAATTCACCCCTCCACTTT. This codes for CASSEMGPNNSPLHF.

The chain recombines TRBV6-5 with TRBJ1-1; tentative D call: TRBD1 (5 bases). This CDR3 contains 13 residues. Per the germline V gene, CDR1 is MNHEY and CDR2 is SVGAGI. V was pared by 7 bases and J by 0 bases, with 9 bases between. In nucleotides, the CDR3 is TGTGCCAGCACCAACAGGATGAACACTGAAGCTTTCTTT. This translates into CASTNRMNTEAFF.

This clone was recorded only once. The chain recombines TRBV10-1 with TRBJ2-7; 9 bases match TRBD2. The CDR3 consists of 17 residues. CDR1 and CDR2 (germline): WNHNN, SYGVQD (reference sequence). V lost 0 bases and J lost 1; bases outside the gene matches: 7. As DNA, the CDR3 is TGCGCCAGCAGTGAGTCGTATCCTAGCGGGGTATCCTACGAGCAGTACTTC. This gives the protein CASSESYPSGVSYEQYF.

This chain links TRBV3-1 (or the pseudogene TRBV3-2) with TRBJ2-2; 10 bases map to TRBD2. The V gene end was trimmed by 0 bases and the J gene end by 2 bases; junction bases not matched to a gene: 0. The V gene's germline CDR1 is LGHDT and CDR2 YNNKEL (reference sequence). There are 16 residues in the CDR3. CDR3 sequence (DNA): TGTGCCAGCAGCCAAGAACTAGCGGGAAACACCGGGGAGCTGTTTTTT. Its translation: CASSQELAGNTGELFF.

This clone was detected only a few times. The identical CDR3 is also encoded by other nucleotide sequences in the sample. The chain carries TRBV5-1 and TRBJ1-2; D unclear. This CDR3 contains 12 residues. V was shortened by 0 bases and J by 4 bases, with 4 bases between the two germline ends. Germline V gives CDR1 SGHRS, CDR2 YFSETQ. The CDR3 DNA reads as TGCGCCAGCAGCTTGGACGGCTATGGCTACACCTTC. This gives the protein CASSLDGYGYTF.

This clone was observed a few times. The chain is built from TRBV7-9 and TRBJ2-2, with 7 bases identical to TRBD2. CDR3 length: 17 residues. Germline assignment: CDR1 SEHNR and CDR2 FQNEAQ (reference sequence). Trimming took 0 bases from V and 0 from J; bases not matched to a gene: 4. The DNA for the CDR3 is TGTGCCAGCAGCTTAGCGCGGGGACTACCGAACACCGGGGAGCTGTTTTTT. Residues: CASSLARGLPNTGELFF.

The J gene is TRBJ2-7, the V gene TRBV18, with a weak D call TRBD2 (6 bases). The CDR3 consists of 14 residues. V was trimmed by 5 bases and J by 2 bases, leaving 13 bases between them. Germline V gene data show CDR1 as KGHSH and CDR2 as LQKENI. CDR3 sequence reads: CASSIYPGAYEQYF. The CDR3 coding sequence is TGTGCCAGCTCAATATATCCGGGAGCCTACGAGCAGTACTTC. The whole variable domain, remainder taken from reference TRBV18 and TRBJ2-7, is NAGVMQNPRHLVRRRGQEARLRCSPMKGHSHVYWYRQLPEEGLKFMVYLQKENIIDESGMPKERFSAEFPKEGPSILRIQQVVRGDSAAYFCASSIYPGAYEQYFGPGTRLTVT.

The genes are TRBV7-3 and TRBJ2-1, with D maybe TRBD2 (5 bases). V shed 0 bases and J shed 6 bases, with 6 bases lying between them. The germline V gene encodes CDR1 SGHTA and CDR2 FQGTGA. The CDR3 contains 13 residues. The CDR3 protein is CASSLTGSNEQFF. Written as DNA, the CDR3 is TGTGCCAGCAGCTTAACAGGGAGCAATGAGCAGTTCTTC.

This clone is medium-sized (0.01 to 0.1%) in the sample. The chain recombines TRBV5-8 with TRBJ2-3, with 12 bases lining up with TRBD2. The CDR3 runs to 14 residues. V lost 4 bases to trimming and J lost 3 bases; unmatched junction nucleotides: 0. Germline V gene data show CDR1 as SGHTS and CDR2 as YDEGEE. In nucleotides, the CDR3 is TGTGCCAGCAGCGGGACTAGCGGGACAGATACGCAGTATTTT. Protein product: CASSGTSGTDTQYF.